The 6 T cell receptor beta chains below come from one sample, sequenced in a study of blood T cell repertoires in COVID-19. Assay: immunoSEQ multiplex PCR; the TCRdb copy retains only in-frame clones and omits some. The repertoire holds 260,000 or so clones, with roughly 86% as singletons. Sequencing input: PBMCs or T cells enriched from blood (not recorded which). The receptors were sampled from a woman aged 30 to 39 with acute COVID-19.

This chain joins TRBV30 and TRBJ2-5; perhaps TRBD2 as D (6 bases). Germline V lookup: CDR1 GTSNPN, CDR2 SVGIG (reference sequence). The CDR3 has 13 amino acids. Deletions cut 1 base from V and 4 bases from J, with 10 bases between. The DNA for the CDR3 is TGTGCCTGGAGTGGGCGGGGTGGAGAGACCCAGTACTTC. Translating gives CAWSGRGGETQYF.

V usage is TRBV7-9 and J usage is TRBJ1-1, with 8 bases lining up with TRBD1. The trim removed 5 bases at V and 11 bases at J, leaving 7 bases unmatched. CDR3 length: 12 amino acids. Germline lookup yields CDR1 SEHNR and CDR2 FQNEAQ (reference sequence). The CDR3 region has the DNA TGTGCCAGCAGCGCTCAGGGGGCAGGGGCTTTCTTT. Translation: CASSAQGAGAFF. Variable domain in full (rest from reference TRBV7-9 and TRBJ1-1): DTGVSQNPRHKITKRGQNVTFRCDPISEHNRLYWYRQTLGQGPEFLTYFQNEAQLEKSRLLSDRFSAERPKGSFSTLEIQRTEQGDSAMYLCASSAQGAGAFFGQGTRLTVV.

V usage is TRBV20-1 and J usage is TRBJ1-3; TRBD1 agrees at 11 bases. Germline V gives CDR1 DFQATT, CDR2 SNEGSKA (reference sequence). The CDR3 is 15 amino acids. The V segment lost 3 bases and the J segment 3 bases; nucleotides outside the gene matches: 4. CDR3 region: CSASLGQGVGNTIYF. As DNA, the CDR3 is TGCAGTGCTAGTTTGGGACAGGGGGTTGGAAACACCATATATTTT.

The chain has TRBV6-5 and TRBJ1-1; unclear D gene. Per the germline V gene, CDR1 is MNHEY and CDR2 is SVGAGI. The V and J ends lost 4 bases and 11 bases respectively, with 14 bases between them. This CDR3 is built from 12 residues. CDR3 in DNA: TGTGCCAGCAGTTTTTCGGGTACAAATGCTTTCTTT. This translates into CASSFSGTNAFF.

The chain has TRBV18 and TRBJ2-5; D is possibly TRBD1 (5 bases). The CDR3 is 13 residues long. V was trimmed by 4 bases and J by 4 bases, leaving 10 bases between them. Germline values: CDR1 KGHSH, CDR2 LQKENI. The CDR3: CASSQGITETQYF. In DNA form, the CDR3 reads TGTGCCAGCTCACAGGGGATTACAGAGACCCAGTACTTC. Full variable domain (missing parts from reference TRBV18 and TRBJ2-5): NAGVMQNPRHLVRRRGQEARLRCSPMKGHSHVYWYRQLPEEGLKFMVYLQKENIIDESGMPKERFSAEFPKEGPSILRIQQVVRGDSAAYFCASSQGITETQYFGPGTRLLVL.

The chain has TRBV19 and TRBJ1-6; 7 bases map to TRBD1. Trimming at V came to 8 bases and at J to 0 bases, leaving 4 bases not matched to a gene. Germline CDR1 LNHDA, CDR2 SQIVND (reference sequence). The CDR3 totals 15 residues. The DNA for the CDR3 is TGTGCCAGTGCGACAGGGAGCTCCTATAATTCACCCCTCCACTTT. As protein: CASATGSSYNSPLHF. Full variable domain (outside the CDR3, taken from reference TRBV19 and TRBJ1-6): DGGITQSPKYLFRKEGQNVTLSCEQNLNHDAMYWYRQDPGQGLRLIYYSQIVNDFQKGDIAEGYSVSREKKESFPLTVTSAQKNPTAFYLCASATGSSYNSPLHFGNGTRLTVT.